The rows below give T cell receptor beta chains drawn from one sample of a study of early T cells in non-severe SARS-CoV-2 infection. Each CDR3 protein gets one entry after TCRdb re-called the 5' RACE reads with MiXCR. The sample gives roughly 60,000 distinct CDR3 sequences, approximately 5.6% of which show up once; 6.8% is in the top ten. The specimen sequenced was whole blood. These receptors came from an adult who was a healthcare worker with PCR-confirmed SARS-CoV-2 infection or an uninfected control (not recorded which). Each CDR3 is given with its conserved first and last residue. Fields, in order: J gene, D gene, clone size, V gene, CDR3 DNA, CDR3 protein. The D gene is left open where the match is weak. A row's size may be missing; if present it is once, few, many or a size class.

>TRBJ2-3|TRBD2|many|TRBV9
TGTGCCAGCAGCGCCCGAGGCGGGGGGGATTCTAGCACAGATACGCAGTATTTT
CASSARGGGDSSTDTQYF
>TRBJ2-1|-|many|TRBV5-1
TGCGCCAGCCGTAGGGACACGAGTAGCTCCTACAATGAGCAGTTCTTC
CASRRDTSSSYNEQFF
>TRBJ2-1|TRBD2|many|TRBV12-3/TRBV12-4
TGTGCCAGCAGGAGGGGTGGCGGGGGCAATGAGCAGTTCTTC
CASRRGGGGNEQFF
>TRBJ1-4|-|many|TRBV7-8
TGTGCCAGCAGCTTAGCGGGCGGGGACACTAATGAAAAACTGTTTTTT
CASSLAGGDTNEKLFF
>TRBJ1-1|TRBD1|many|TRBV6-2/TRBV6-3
TGTGCCAGCAGTTACTCGAGACAGGGGTACACTGAAGCTTTCTTT
CASSYSRQGYTEAFF
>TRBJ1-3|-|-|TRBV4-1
TGCGCCAGCAGCCATCAGGGAGTTGGAAACACCATATATTTT
CASSHQGVGNTIYF
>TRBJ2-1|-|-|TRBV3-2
TGTGCCAGCAGCCCGACTAGAATCTACAATGAGCAGTTCTTC
CASSPTRIYNEQFF
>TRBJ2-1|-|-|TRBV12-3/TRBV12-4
TGTGCCAGCAGTGCCCGGACAGAATACAATGAGCAGTTCTTC
CASSARTEYNEQFF
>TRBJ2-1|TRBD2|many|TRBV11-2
TGTGCCAGCAGGATGGGGACTAGCGGTTACAATGAGCAGTTCTTC
CASRMGTSGYNEQFF
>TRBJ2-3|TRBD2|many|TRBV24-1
TGTGCCACCAGTGACGGTCTAGCGGGAGGCACAGATACGCAGTATTTT
CATSDGLAGGTDTQYF
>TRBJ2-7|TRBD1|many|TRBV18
TGTGCCAGCTCACCGGGACAGGGGGCGGAGTACGAGCAGTACTTC
CASSPGQGAEYEQYF
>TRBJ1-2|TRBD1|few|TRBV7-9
TGTGCCAGCAGCTTAGCGGAGAACAGGGGAAATGGCTACACCTTC
CASSLAENRGNGYTF
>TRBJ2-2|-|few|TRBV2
TGTGCCAGCACCGGGTCCGGGGAGCTGTTTTTT
CASTGSGELFF
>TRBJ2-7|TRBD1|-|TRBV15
TGTGCCACCAGCAGCCCGGACAGGGGAAAGTACGAGCAGTACTTC
CATSSPDRGKYEQYF
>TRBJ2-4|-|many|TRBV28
TGTGCCAGCAGTTTACGCCGGGACGTACTAGCCAAAAACATTCAGTACTTC
CASSLRRDVLAKNIQYF
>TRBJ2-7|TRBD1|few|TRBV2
TGTGCCAGCGGGGACAGGTTGACCTACGAGCAGTACTTC
CASGDRLTYEQYF
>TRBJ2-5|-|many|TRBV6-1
TGTGCCAGCAGTGTGCAGGTTGGAGAGACCCAGTACTTC
CASSVQVGETQYF
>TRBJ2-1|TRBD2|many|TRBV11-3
TGTGCCAGCAGCTCTGGGTCGTCGGGGGGAGGGGAGCAGTTCTTC
CASSSGSSGGGEQFF
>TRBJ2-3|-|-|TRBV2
TGTGCCAGCAGAGCAACAGGGTCGGGTACAGATACGCAGTATTTT
CASRATGSGTDTQYF
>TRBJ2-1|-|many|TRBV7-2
TGTGCCAGCAGCCGGGCAATCAATGAGCAGTTCTTC
CASSRAINEQFF
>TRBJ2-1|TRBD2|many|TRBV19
TGTGCCAGTAGTATTTTACCTAGCGGGAGTCGCGGGAATGAGCAGTTCTTC
CASSILPSGSRGNEQFF
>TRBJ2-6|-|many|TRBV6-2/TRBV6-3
TGTGCCAGCAGTCCCCAGGTCGGAAGAGCTGGGGCCAACGTCCTGACTTTC
CASSPQVGRAGANVLTF
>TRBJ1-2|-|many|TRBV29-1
TGCAGCGTTGAAGATCTCCCCCACTATGGCTACACCTTC
CSVEDLPHYGYTF